Here is one T cell receptor beta chain with its context. Per the original data handling: Amplification of reference gene primers provided the estimated nucleated cell counts. Libraries were prepared by immunoSEQ multiplex PCR; TCRdb keeps only in-frame clonotypes and omits some of them. V and J calls and clone size follow that table, whereas D and trimming were derived from the DNA. This table has around 260,000 clones, 80% to 90% appearing once. The CDR3 runs 13 residues. With V trimmed by 3 bases and J by 11 bases, 7 bases remained unmatched. CDR1 and CDR2 (germline): SGHDN, FVKESK. These data come from a study of blood T cell repertoires in COVID-19. Study-level background: The origin of the acute and convalescent COVID-19 samples was the United States, Italy and Spain. The analysed material was cDNA or gDNA that came from T cells, B-cell-depleted T cells, or PBMCs.

This TCR derives from a woman aged 30 to 39 with active or convalescent COVID-19. The material sequenced was peripheral blood. The chain joins TRBV14 to TRBJ1-1; 9 bases line up with TRBD1. For the CDR3, the DNA is TGTGCCAGCAGCCACACCGGGACAGGGACGGCTTTCTTT. It encodes CASSHTGTGTAFF.